The 26 T cell receptor beta chains below come from one sample, sequenced in a study of shared clonotypes between healthy human individuals. TCRdb's table, derived via immunoSEQ multiplex PCR, lists solely in-frame clones and lacks some. The sample includes roughly 2.1 million clones, approximately 94% seen only once; the top ten take roughly 1.7%. Naivety among CD8 cells was defined by CD45RO negativity and positive CCR7 selection, thereby excluding terminally differentiated effector memory CD45RA+ cells. Sequences were obtained from naive CD8+ T cells from PBMCs. These TCRs come from a man between 18 and 29 years old in good health. Some clones in this sample may be carry-over from other donors' samples.

The chain carries TRBV4-3 and TRBJ2-7, with 10 nucleotides matching TRBD1. This CDR3 comprises 16 residues. The V segment lost 4 bases and the J segment 2 bases; nucleotides outside the gene matches: 8. Germline V gene data show CDR1 as LGHNA and CDR2 as YSLEER. The CDR3 nucleotides are TGCGCCAGCAGCCGCCACCTCGGACAGGGGGCCTACGAGCAGTACTTC. Translating gives CASSRHLGQGAYEQYF.

V and J are TRBV6-5 and TRBJ2-7; 8 bases line up with TRBD1. CDR3 size: 15 residues. CDR1 is MNHEY, CDR2 SVGAGI, per germline. The V segment lost 6 bases and the J segment 3 bases; nucleotides outside the gene matches: 10. The DNA of the CDR3 is TGTGCCAGCAGCCCCGACAGGGGACTCTTCTACGAGCAGTACTTC. Translation gives CASSPDRGLFYEQYF.

The rearrangement joins TRBV7-8 to TRBJ1-5; unclear D gene. Deletions cut 4 bases from V and 11 bases from J, with 18 bases between. CDR3 length: 14 amino acids. Per the germline V gene, CDR1 is SGHVS and CDR2 is FQNEAQ. CDR3 amino acids: CASSSPITPQSQHF. Here the CDR3 DNA reads TGTGCCAGCAGCTCACCTATAACACCCCAGTCCCAGCATTTT.

The DNA of the CDR3 is TGCGCCAGCAGCTTGGGTTGGGGCAGATACACAGATACGCAGTATTTT. Amino acids: CASSLGWGRYTDTQYF. The chain combines TRBV5-1 with TRBJ2-3; the D gene is possibly TRBD1 (5 bases). The CDR3 has 16 residues. Germline CDR1 is SGHRS and CDR2 is YFSETQ. The V gene lost 0 bases and the J gene lost 2 bases, with 13 bases spanning the gap.

The chain is built from TRBV4-1 and TRBJ1-1; D uncertain. Germline CDR1 reads MGHRA; CDR2 reads YSYEKL. The V end lost 2 bases, the J end lost 11 bases, and 18 bases lay between the germline ends. The length of the CDR3 is 14 residues. In nucleotides, the CDR3 is TGCGCCAGCAGCCAATCCCCCTTTCCAAAACCGGCTTTCTTT. Translated: CASSQSPFPKPAFF.

CDR3 nucleotides: TGTGCCAGCAGCCCCCCCGGACAGGGCTACGAGCAGTACTTC. It encodes CASSPPGQGYEQYF. The V and J genes are TRBV9 and TRBJ2-7; 8 bases line up with TRBD1. Germline-derived CDR1 and CDR2 are SGDLS and YYNGEE. CDR3 size: 14 residues. Germline trimming cut 4 bases from V and 3 bases from J; bases unmatched to any gene: 6.

This chain joins TRBV19 and TRBJ2-3; D gene uncertain. This CDR3 has 15 residues. The V gene's germline CDR1 is LNHDA and CDR2 SQIVND (reference sequence). V lost 3 bases to trimming and J lost 5 bases, with 15 bases between them. CDR3 sequence reads: CASSIGPLLGDTQYF. The CDR3 region has the DNA TGTGCCAGTAGTATTGGACCCCTTTTAGGAGATACGCAGTATTTT.

The rearrangement joins TRBV11-2 to TRBJ2-4, with D perhaps TRBD1 (6 bases). Germline assignment: CDR1 SGHAT and CDR2 FQNNGV. CDR3 length equals 14 residues. Deletions cut 4 bases from V and 2 bases from J, with 9 bases between. CDR3 sequence reads: CASSSQGTKNIQYF. The CDR3 DNA reads as TGTGCCAGCAGCTCTCAGGGGACCAAAAACATTCAGTACTTC.

The chain uses TRBV28 and TRBJ1-5; 7 nucleotides match TRBD1. With 5 bases clipped from V and 6 bases from J, the junction kept 7 bases outside the gene matches. The V gene's germline CDR1 is MDHEN and CDR2 SYDVKM. This CDR3 is 14 amino acids long. In DNA form, the CDR3 reads TGTGCCAGCAGTCCGGGACAGATCGTTCAGCCCCAGCATTTT. Its translation: CASSPGQIVQPQHF.

The chain couples TRBV27 to TRBJ1-1; D not resolved. Germline CDR1 is MNHEY and CDR2 is SMNVEV (reference sequence). The CDR3 runs to 15 residues. The germline V and J ends were trimmed by 6 bases and 0 bases, with 14 bases remaining between them. In DNA form, the CDR3 reads TGTGCCAGCAGCTGGGTGGCGGGCATGAACACTGAAGCTTTCTTT. Translation gives CASSWVAGMNTEAFF.

The chain is built from TRBV6-5 and TRBJ2-6; D ambiguous. V gave up 4 bases and J gave up 6 bases, with 4 bases separating them. The CDR3 contains 12 residues. Germline-derived CDR1 and CDR2 are MNHEY and SVGAGI. The CDR3 bases are TGTGCCAGCAGTTCCGCGGCCAACGTCCTGACTTTC. Its translation is CASSSAANVLTF.

This chain joins TRBV11-2 and TRBJ2-4; D is ambiguous. The germline CDR1 and CDR2 sequences are SGHAT and FQNNGV. V was clipped by 1 base and J by 5 bases, with 6 bases between them. CDR3 length: 13 amino acids. The CDR3 sequence is CASSLVNQNIQYF. The CDR3 DNA reads TGTGCCAGCAGCTTAGTAAACCAAAACATTCAGTACTTC.

Remarks on this clone: The sample has other DNA sequences that encode this CDR3 too. This chain connects TRBV6-1 to TRBJ1-5; D call uncertain. Germline V gene data show CDR1 as MNHNS and CDR2 as SASEGT. V was cut by 6 bases and J by 1 base, with 13 bases left in between. The CDR3 totals 15 residues. The CDR3 nucleotides are TGTGCCAGCAGCCCCCCTCGTGACAGCAATCAGCCCCAGCATTTT. Its translation: CASSPPRDSNQPQHF.

The J gene is TRBJ2-1, the V gene TRBV27, with 7 bases aligning to TRBD2. The CDR3 extends over 12 amino acids. Trimming at V came to 2 bases and at J to 12 bases, leaving 4 bases not matched to a gene. Germline CDR1 MNHEY, CDR2 SMNVEV (reference sequence). CDR3 sequence (DNA): TGTGCCAGCAGTTTAGGGGGGGAGGGGCAGTTCTTC. This encodes CASSLGGEGQFF.

The chain uses TRBV5-4 and TRBJ2-5, with D perhaps TRBD1 (5 bases). This CDR3 region has 16 residues. Germline-derived CDR1 and CDR2 are SGHNT and YYREEE (reference sequence). Between the trimmed V and J ends, which lost 0 bases and 4 bases, there was a span of 16 bases. In nucleotides, the CDR3 is TGTGCCAGCAGCTTGGCGTTGTCAGGGCCTCGAGAGACCCAGTACTTC. Translated: CASSLALSGPRETQYF. Full variable domain (missing parts from reference TRBV5-4 and TRBJ2-5): ETGVTQSPTHLIKTRGQQVTLRCSSQSGHNTVSWYQQALGQGPQFIFQYYREEENGRGNFPPRFSGLQFPNYSSELNVNALELDDSALYLCASSLALSGPRETQYFGPGTRLLVL.

This clone was seen a single time. V usage is TRBV9 and J usage is TRBJ2-7; D is possibly TRBD1 (5 bases). V was pared by 3 bases and J by 6 bases, with 16 bases between. Germline values: CDR1 SGDLS, CDR2 YYNGEE. The CDR3 contains 14 residues. CDR3 coding DNA: TGTGCCAGCAGCGACTTGGGGCGAGGCGGCGAGCAGTACTTC. This sequence encodes CASSDLGRGGEQYF.

The J gene is TRBJ2-7, the V gene TRBV11-2; 8 bases agree with TRBD2. CDR3 size: 14 residues. The germline gives CDR1 SGHAT, CDR2 FQNNGV. Trimming took 4 bases from V and 5 from J; bases not matched to a gene: 7. DNA for the CDR3: TGTGCCAGCAGCTCAACGGGAGGGCCCCACGAGCAGTACTTC. Its translation is CASSSTGGPHEQYF.

This rearrangement joins TRBV27 to TRBJ1-5, with 7 bases identical to TRBD1. The germline V gene has CDR1 MNHEY and CDR2 SMNVEV (reference sequence). There are 15 residues in the CDR3. The V and J ends lost 5 bases and 5 bases, in that order; junction bases with no gene match: 9. This chain's CDR3 is CASSPGGGGYQPQHF. CDR3 in DNA: TGTGCCAGCAGTCCAGGGGGTGGGGGGTATCAGCCCCAGCATTTT.

This chain connects TRBV14 to TRBJ2-7; D gene ambiguous. V lost 0 bases and J 10 bases, leaving 10 bases between the germline ends. CDR3 length: 12 amino acids. From germline, CDR1 is SGHDN and CDR2 FVKESK. The CDR3 DNA reads as TGTGCCAGCAGCCAAGATTTCACGGAACAGTACTTC. Its protein is CASSQDFTEQYF.

The chain joins TRBV30 to TRBJ1-2; 7 nucleotides agree with TRBD1. CDR3 length equals 13 residues. Trimming removed 7 bases from V and 2 bases from J; junction bases left unmatched: 7. Germline V gives CDR1 GTSNPN, CDR2 SVGIG (reference sequence). CDR3 sequence reads: CASPDRRNYGYTF. The CDR3 coding sequence is TGTGCCTCCCCGGACAGGCGGAACTATGGCTACACCTTC.

The chain has TRBV28 and TRBJ2-3, with D possibly matching TRBD1 (5 bases). V dropped 5 bases and J dropped 5 bases, with 14 bases sitting between them. Germline lookup yields CDR1 MDHEN and CDR2 SYDVKM. This CDR3 is built from 14 residues. CDR3 DNA sequence: TGTGCCAGCAGTCCGGACAATCAAGTAGATACGCAGTATTTT. This encodes CASSPDNQVDTQYF.

The CDR3 DNA reads as TGTGCCAGCAGTAGCGGACAGGGTAAATATGGCTACACCTTC. This gives the protein CASSSGQGKYGYTF. This chain joins TRBV7-9 and TRBJ1-2; 8 positions agree with TRBD1. This CDR3 spans 14 amino acids. V trimming: 6 bases; J trimming: 5 bases; junction bases outside the gene matches: 8. Germline CDR1 is SEHNR and CDR2 is FQNEAQ (reference sequence).

The V and J genes are TRBV27 and TRBJ2-1; D not certain. There are 14 residues in the CDR3. Trimming took off 6 bases at V and 5 bases at J, with 14 bases between the two ends. Per germline, CDR1 MNHEY and CDR2 SMNVEV (reference sequence). Here the CDR3 reads CASRRSGPNNEQFF. The CDR3 nucleotides are TGTGCCAGCAGGCGCTCCGGACCAAACAATGAGCAGTTCTTC.

The CDR3 region has the DNA TGTGCCAGCCTGGGGGGACTTCCCCGTGCACAGCCCCAGCATTTT. Protein sequence: CASLGGLPRAQPQHF. This rearrangement joins TRBV28 to TRBJ1-5; maybe TRBD1 (5 bases). Germline-derived CDR1 and CDR2 are MDHEN and SYDVKM. The CDR3 runs to 15 residues. V lost 8 bases and J 7 bases, leaving 21 bases between the germline ends.

The rearrangement joins TRBV27 to TRBJ1-1; 7 nucleotides align to TRBD1. This CDR3 contains 15 residues. Germline-derived CDR1 and CDR2 are MNHEY and SMNVEV (reference sequence). J lost 1 base, V lost 4 bases, and 6 bases had no gene match. CDR3 nucleotides: TGTGCCAGCAGTTACTCGACAGGGTCGAACACTGAAGCTTTCTTT. Its protein is CASSYSTGSNTEAFF.

This CDR3 reads CASSVASRGQLKDTQYF. CDR3 DNA: TGTGCCAGCAGCGTAGCTAGCAGGGGACAGCTTAAGGATACGCAGTATTTT. The chain joins TRBV9 to TRBJ2-3; TRBD1 aligns across 7 bases. The V gene's germline CDR1 is SGDLS and CDR2 YYNGEE. V gave up 0 bases and J gave up 6 bases; unmatched junction bases: 13. The CDR3 is made up of 17 amino acids.